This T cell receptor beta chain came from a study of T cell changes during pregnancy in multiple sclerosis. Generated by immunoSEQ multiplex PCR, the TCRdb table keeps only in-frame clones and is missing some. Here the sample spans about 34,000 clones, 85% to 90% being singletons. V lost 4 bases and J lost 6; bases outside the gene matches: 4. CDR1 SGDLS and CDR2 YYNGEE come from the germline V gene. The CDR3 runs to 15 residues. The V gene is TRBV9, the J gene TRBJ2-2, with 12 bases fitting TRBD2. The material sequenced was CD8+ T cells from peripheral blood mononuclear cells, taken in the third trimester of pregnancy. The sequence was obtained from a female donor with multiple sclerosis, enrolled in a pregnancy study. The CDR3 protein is CASSPTSGGAGELFF. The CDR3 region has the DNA TGTGCCAGCAGCCCGACTAGCGGGGGAGCCGGGGAGCTGTTTTTT.